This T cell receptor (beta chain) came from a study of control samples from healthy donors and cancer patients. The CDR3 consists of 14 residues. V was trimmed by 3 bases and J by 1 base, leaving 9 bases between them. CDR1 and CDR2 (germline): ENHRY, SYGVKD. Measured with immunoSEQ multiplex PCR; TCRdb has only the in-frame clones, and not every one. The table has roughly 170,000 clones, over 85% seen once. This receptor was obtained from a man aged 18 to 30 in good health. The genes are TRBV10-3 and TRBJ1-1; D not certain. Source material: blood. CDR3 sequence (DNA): TGTGCCATCAGTGATCCCTCCTCGAACACTGAAGCTTTCTTT. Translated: CAISDPSSNTEAFF.